Listed below are T cell receptor beta chains from one sample, sequenced in a study of CD8 T cells in ankylosing spondylitis. Using its own MiXCR run on the 5' RACE reads, TCRdb lists one record per CDR3 protein. The table records 650,000 to 800,000 distinct CDR3 sequences, around 17% of them present only once. Sequenced: blood, either unsorted or a sorted T cell fraction (not recorded which). The receptor set was obtained from a male donor with ankylosing spondylitis. Both conserved end residues are part of each CDR3. A D gene is named only where the DNA matches it firmly. For some rows the clone size is stated as once, few or many, or as a class when expanded; others skip it.

size	D	J	V	CDR3	DNA
few	TRBD2	TRBJ2-2	TRBV5-1	CASSPAGLAGGANTGELFF	TGCGCCAGCAGCCCTGCGGGACTAGCGGGCGGAGCGAACACCGGGGAGCTGTTTTTT
-	TRBD1	TRBJ1-5	TRBV20-1	CSARVGGQGAQPQHF	TGCAGTGCTAGAGTGGGAGGACAGGGCGCTCAGCCCCAGCATTTT
few	TRBD1	TRBJ2-7	TRBV6-1	CASRNPPGQGAFEQYF	TGTGCCAGCAGAAATCCTCCGGGACAGGGGGCATTCGAGCAGTACTTC
few	TRBD1	TRBJ1-2	TRBV5-1	CASSNQAGTGNGYTF	TGCGCCAGCAGCAACCAAGCCGGGACAGGGAATGGCTACACCTTC
-	-	TRBJ2-1	TRBV5-6	CASSLRTDSNEQFF	TGTGCCAGCAGCCTCCGGACCGATTCAAATGAGCAGTTCTTC
many	TRBD2	TRBJ2-1	TRBV29-1	CSVDRTSGYYNEQFF	TGCAGCGTTGATAGGACTAGCGGGTATTACAATGAGCAGTTCTTC
-	-	TRBJ2-5	TRBV12-3/TRBV12-4	CASSFGGEGTQYF	TGTGCCAGCAGTTTCGGCGGAGAGGGGACCCAGTACTTC
-	-	TRBJ2-7	TRBV5-1	CASSDGVPSYEQYF	TGCGCCAGCAGTGACGGGGTTCCCTCCTACGAGCAGTACTTC
few	-	TRBJ2-7	TRBV30	CAWATQGWEQYF	TGTGCCTGGGCCACACAGGGTTGGGAGCAGTACTTC
-	-	TRBJ1-3	TRBV5-6	CASSWASGNTIYF	TGTGCCAGCAGCTGGGCCTCTGGAAACACCATATATTTT
-	-	TRBJ1-4	TRBV5-1	CASSLRSSNEKLFF	TGCGCCAGCAGCTTGCGCAGTTCTAATGAAAAACTGTTTTTT
few	-	TRBJ1-1	TRBV24-1	CATGGSIRMVEAFF	TGTGCCACCGGAGGTTCGATCCGGATGGTTGAAGCTTTCTTT
few	-	TRBJ2-7	TRBV5-1	CASSFRDGAYEQYF	TGCGCCAGCAGCTTCCGGGACGGGGCCTACGAGCAGTACTTC